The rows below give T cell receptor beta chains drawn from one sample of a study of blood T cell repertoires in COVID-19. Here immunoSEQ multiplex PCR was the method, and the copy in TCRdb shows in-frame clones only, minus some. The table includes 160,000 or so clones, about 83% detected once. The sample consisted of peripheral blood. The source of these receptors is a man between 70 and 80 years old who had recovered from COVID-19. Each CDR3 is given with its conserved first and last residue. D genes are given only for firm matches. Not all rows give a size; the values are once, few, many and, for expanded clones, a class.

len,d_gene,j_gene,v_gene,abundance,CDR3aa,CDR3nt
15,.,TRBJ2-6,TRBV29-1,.,CSARDGSSGANVLTF,TGCAGCGCCAGGGACGGGAGCTCTGGGGCCAACGTCCTGACTTTC
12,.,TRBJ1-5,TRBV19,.,CASSIHNQPQHF,TGTGCCAGTAGTATTCATAATCAGCCCCAGCATTTT
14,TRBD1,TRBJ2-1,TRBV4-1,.,CASSQGTGVDEQFF,TGCGCCAGCAGCCAGGGTACAGGGGTTGATGAGCAGTTCTTC
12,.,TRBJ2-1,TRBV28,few,CASSLVGGVQFF,TGTGCCAGCAGTTTAGTGGGAGGAGTGCAGTTCTTC
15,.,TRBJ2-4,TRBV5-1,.,CASSLENSWKNIQYF,TGCGCCAGCAGCTTGGAGAACTCCTGGAAAAACATTCAGTACTTC
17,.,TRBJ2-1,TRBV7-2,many,CASSLSTAYKPGNEQFF,TGTGCCAGCAGCTTAAGTACCGCGTATAAACCTGGCAATGAGCAGTTCTTC
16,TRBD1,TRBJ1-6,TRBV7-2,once,CASSWPTGAINSPLHF,TGTGCCAGCAGCTGGCCGACAGGGGCTATTAATTCACCCCTCCACTTT
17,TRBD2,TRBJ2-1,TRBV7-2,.,CASSLAQLAGGHNEQFF,TGTGCCAGCAGCTTAGCACAACTAGCGGGAGGGCACAATGAGCAGTTCTTC
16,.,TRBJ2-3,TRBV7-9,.,CASSLAVAGPTDTQYF,TGTGCCAGCAGCTTAGCGGTGGCAGGCCCCACAGATACGCAGTATTTT
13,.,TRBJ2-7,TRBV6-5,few,CASNPGDSYEQYF,TGTGCCAGCAACCCGGGGGACTCCTACGAGCAGTACTTC
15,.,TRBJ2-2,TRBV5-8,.,CASSSRQGITGELFF,TGTGCCAGCAGCTCTCGTCAGGGGATCACCGGGGAGCTGTTTTTT
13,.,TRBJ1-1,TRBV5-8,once,CASSIQIRSEAFF,TGTGCCAGCAGCATCCAGATCCGATCTGAAGCTTTCTTT
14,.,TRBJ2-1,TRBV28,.,CASTSPGNYNEQFF,TGTGCCAGCACCTCGCCCGGGAATTACAATGAGCAGTTCTTC
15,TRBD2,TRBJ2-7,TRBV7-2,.,CASSFSRGGSYEQYF,TGTGCCAGCAGCTTTTCGCGGGGGGGTTCCTACGAGCAGTACTTC
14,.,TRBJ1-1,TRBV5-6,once,CASSLLSRDTEAFF,TGTGCCAGCAGCTTGCTCTCCCGGGACACTGAAGCTTTCTTT
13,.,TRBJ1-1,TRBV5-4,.,CASTEGANTEAFF,TGTGCCAGCACTGAGGGAGCAAACACTGAAGCTTTCTTT
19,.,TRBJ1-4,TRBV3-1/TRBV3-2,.,CASSQGEALVGGANEKLFF,TGTGCCAGCAGCCAAGGAGAAGCTTTAGTCGGGGGAGCTAATGAAAAACTGTTTTTT
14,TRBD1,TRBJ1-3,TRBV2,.,CASKGAGAGNTIYF,TGTGCCAGCAAGGGGGCAGGGGCTGGAAACACCATATATTTT
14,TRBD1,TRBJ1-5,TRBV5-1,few,CASSPGTGNQPQHF,TGCGCCAGCAGCCCGGGGACAGGCAATCAGCCCCAGCATTTT
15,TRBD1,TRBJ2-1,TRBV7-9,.,CASSPWTGTYNEQFF,TGTGCCAGCAGCCCCTGGACAGGGACGTACAATGAGCAGTTCTTC
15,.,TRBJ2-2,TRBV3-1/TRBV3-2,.,CASSQVTGLNGELFF,TGTGCCAGCAGCCAAGTCACTGGGCTTAACGGGGAGCTGTTTTTT
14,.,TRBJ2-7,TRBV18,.,CASSPQRTHYEQYF,TGTGCCAGCTCACCACAGCGGACTCACTACGAGCAGTACTTC
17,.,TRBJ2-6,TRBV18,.,CASSPGTGLSGANVLTF,TGTGCCAGCTCACCAGGTACAGGCCTCTCTGGGGCCAACGTCCTGACTTTC
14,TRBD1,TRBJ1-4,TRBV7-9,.,CASSRTGFNEKLFF,TGTGCCAGCAGCCGGACAGGATTTAATGAAAAACTGTTTTTT
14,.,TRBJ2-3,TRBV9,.,CASSVRTNGGTQYF,TGTGCCAGCAGCGTAAGAACGAACGGTGGTACGCAGTATTTT
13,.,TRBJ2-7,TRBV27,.,CASRESVDYEQYF,TGTGCCAGCAGGGAGTCCGTGGACTACGAGCAGTACTTC
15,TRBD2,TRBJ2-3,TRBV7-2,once,CASSSDSSGIDTQYF,TGTGCCAGCAGCTCCGACTCTAGCGGGATAGATACGCAGTATTTT
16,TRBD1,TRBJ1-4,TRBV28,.,CASSNRGPATNEKLFF,TGTGCCAGCAGCAACAGGGGGCCCGCAACTAATGAAAAACTGTTTTTT
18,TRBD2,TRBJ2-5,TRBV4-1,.,CASSQDGTGGSRQETQYF,TGCGCCAGCAGCCAAGATGGGACGGGAGGGTCGAGGCAAGAGACCCAGTACTTC
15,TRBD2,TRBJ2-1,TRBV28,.,CASIRGGGGYNEQFF,TGTGCCAGCATACGGGGGGGCGGAGGTTACAATGAGCAGTTCTTC
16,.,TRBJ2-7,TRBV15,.,CATSRAPQRLAYEQYF,TGTGCCACCAGCAGAGCCCCGCAGCGTCTGGCCTACGAGCAGTACTTC
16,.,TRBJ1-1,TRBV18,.,CASSPPPRELNTEAFF,TGTGCCAGCTCACCACCGCCCCGGGAGCTGAACACTGAAGCTTTCTTT
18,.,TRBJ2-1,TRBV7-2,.,CASSLLGGLAESYNEQFF,TGTGCCAGCAGCTTATTGGGGGGGCTAGCGGAATCCTACAATGAGCAGTTCTTC
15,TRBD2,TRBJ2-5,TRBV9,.,CASGGTSGRTETQYF,TGTGCCAGCGGAGGGACTAGCGGGAGAACCGAGACCCAGTACTTC
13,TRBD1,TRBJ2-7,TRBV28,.,CASSIRQGREQYF,TGTGCCAGCAGTATTCGACAGGGCAGGGAGCAGTACTTC
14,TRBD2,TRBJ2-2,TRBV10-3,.,CAIRPSGNTGELFF,TGTGCCATCAGACCTAGCGGGAACACCGGGGAGCTGTTTTTT
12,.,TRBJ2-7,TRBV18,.,CASSPGAHEQYF,TGTGCCAGCTCACCCGGTGCACACGAGCAGTACTTC
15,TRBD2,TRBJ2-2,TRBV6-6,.,CASSLAGGRGGELFF,TGTGCCAGCAGCCTGGCGGGCGGGAGAGGGGGGGAGCTGTTTTTT
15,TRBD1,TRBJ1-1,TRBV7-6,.,CASSLQGALDTEAFF,TGTGCCAGCAGCCTTCAGGGGGCGTTGGACACTGAAGCTTTCTTT
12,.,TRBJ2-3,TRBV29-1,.,CSVMTGTDTQYF,TGCAGCGTGATGACAGGCACAGATACGCAGTATTTT
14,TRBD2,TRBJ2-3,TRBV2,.,CASTTSLPTDTQYF,TGTGCCAGCACGACTAGCCTTCCCACAGATACGCAGTATTTT
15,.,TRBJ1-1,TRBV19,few,CASSIGTKLGAEAFF,TGTGCCAGTAGTATCGGGACTAAGTTGGGAGCTGAAGCTTTCTTT
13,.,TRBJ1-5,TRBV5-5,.,CASSLAGGEPQHF,TGTGCCAGCAGCTTGGCCGGGGGGGAGCCCCAGCATTTT
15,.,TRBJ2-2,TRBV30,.,CAWSVLFPGTGELFF,TGTGCCTGGAGTGTACTTTTCCCCGGGACCGGGGAGCTGTTTTTT
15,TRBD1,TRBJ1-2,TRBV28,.,CASRATGAPNYGYTF,TGTGCCAGCAGAGCTACAGGGGCCCCAAACTATGGCTACACCTTC